This T cell receptor (beta chain) came from a study of blood T cell repertoires in COVID-19. Study at large: Some COVID-19 samples were acute and others convalescent; all came from the United States, Italy and Spain. T cells, B-cell-depleted T cells, or PBMCs supplied cDNA or gDNA.

Per the original methods: From reference gene primer amplification, estimates of nucleated cell counts were derived. The assay was immunoSEQ multiplex PCR, and TCRdb's table has in-frame clones only and misses some. V and J calls and clone size are as listed in that table; D and trimming were resolved from the DNA. There are around 74,000 clones in the sample; about nine tenths occur only once, and about 15% lies in the top ten. The sequenced sample was peripheral blood. This receptor was identified in a woman at least 80 years old with active or convalescent COVID-19.

CDR3 DNA: TGTGCCAGCAGTTTAAATCAGGGCCGTGGGCAAGAGACCCAGTACTTC. Amino acid sequence: CASSLNQGRGQETQYF. J is TRBJ2-5 and V is TRBV27; a weak D match, TRBD1 (5 bases). Trimming cost V 2 bases and J 2 bases, with 15 bases left between them. Germline V lookup: CDR1 MNHEY, CDR2 SMNVEV (reference sequence). The CDR3 is made up of 16 amino acids.